Below, 25 T cell receptor beta chains from the same sample are listed, as sequenced in a study of T cell repertoires in cytomegalovirus infection. These receptors have no known antigen. TCRdb re-analysed the reads in MiXCR, keeping a single row per CDR3 protein. The sample gives 350,000 to 400,000 distinct CDR3 sequences, around a third of which show up once; 13% is in the top ten. The sample consisted of cultured PBMCs, taken from culture after CMV antigen stimulation. These receptors came from a human donor in good health (CMV status not recorded). Some clones in this sample may be carry-over from other donors' samples.

This clonotype turned up a few times. The chain uses TRBV5-4 and TRBJ2-3; 8 positions agree with TRBD1. The length of the CDR3 is 15 residues. J lost 3 bases, V lost 6 bases, and 9 bases had no gene match. CDR1 SGHNT and CDR2 YYREEE come from the germline V gene (reference sequence). The CDR3, as DNA: TGTGCCAGCAAGTCTGGACAGGGAGGTACAGATACGCAGTATTTT. Translating gives CASKSGQGGTDTQYF.

This clonotype was observed at least ten times. The gene calls are TRBV7-2 and TRBJ2-1; TRBD2 aligns across 15 bases. CDR1 SGHTA and CDR2 FQGNSA come from the germline V gene. This CDR3 is 21 amino acids long. Trimming removed 5 bases from V and 0 bases from J; junction bases left unmatched: 14. The CDR3 region has the DNA TGTGCCAGCAGCCTGCCTATCTGGACTAGCGGGAGGGGAAGCTCCTACAATGAGCAGTTCTTC. It encodes CASSLPIWTSGRGSSYNEQFF.

J is TRBJ2-7 and V is TRBV7-2; no firm D call. This CDR3 spans 14 amino acids. Germline V gives CDR1 SGHTA, CDR2 FQGNSA. The V gene lost 1 base and the J gene lost 5 bases, with 12 bases spanning the gap. The CDR3 reads CASSLGRRNHEQYF. CDR3 nucleotides: TGTGCCAGCAGCTTAGGACGCAGGAACCACGAGCAGTACTTC.

This clonotype has more than one count but fewer than ten. The chain uses TRBV12-3 or TRBV12-4 and TRBJ2-3; D perhaps matches TRBD1 (6 bases). The V gene lost 7 bases and the J gene lost 7 bases, with 15 bases spanning the gap. The CDR3 is 13 amino acids. CDR3 in DNA: TGTGCCAGCACCTCAGGGGACGCGAATACGCAGTATTTT. This gives the protein CASTSGDANTQYF.

The rearrangement joins TRBV4-3 to TRBJ1-1, with D tentatively TRBD1 (5 bases). Looked up from germline, CDR1 is LGHNA and CDR2 is YSLEER. The CDR3 covers 14 residues. Trimming took 3 bases from V and 1 from J, leaving 9 bases between them. This chain's CDR3 is CASSQRDGNTEAFF. CDR3 coding DNA: TGCGCCAGCAGCCAGAGGGACGGGAACACTGAAGCTTTCTTT.

This clonotype was counted a single time. The chain combines TRBV12-3 or TRBV12-4 with TRBJ1-2; D unresolved. V shed 2 bases and J shed 8 bases, with 18 bases lying between them. This CDR3 contains 15 residues. CDR3 bases: TGTGCCAGCAGTTTAAAACTGGGTACAACGTCGGGCTACACCTTC. It encodes CASSLKLGTTSGYTF.

The J gene is TRBJ2-7, the V gene TRBV20-1, with TRBD2 identical over 11 bases. V shed 5 bases, J shed 2 bases, and the junction held 5 bases outside the gene matches. The CDR3 runs to 14 residues. In germline, CDR1 is DFQATT, CDR2 SNEGSKA (reference sequence). The CDR3 region is CSAPLAGGPYEQYF. The CDR3 DNA follows: TGCAGTGCTCCTTTAGCGGGAGGGCCCTACGAGCAGTACTTC.

The CDR3 spells CSVDVFNVLTF. The CDR3 nucleotides are TGCAGCGTTGACGTTTTCAACGTCCTGACTTTC. The V gene is TRBV29-1, the J gene TRBJ2-6, with no clear D. Germline loops: CDR1 SQVTM, CDR2 ANQGSEA. This CDR3 region has 11 residues. V was clipped by 3 bases and J by 9 bases, with 6 bases between them.

The V gene is TRBV12-3 or TRBV12-4, the J gene TRBJ2-5; D may be TRBD2 (5 bases). V lost 6 bases and J 1 base, leaving 9 bases between the germline ends. CDR3 size: 13 residues. In DNA form, the CDR3 reads TGTGCCAGCAGGAACGGGGTCCAAGAGACCCAGTACTTC. It codes for CASRNGVQETQYF.

The chain has TRBV11-2 and TRBJ1-1; D gene ambiguous. The CDR3 runs 15 residues. Germline CDR1 and CDR2: SGHAT and FQNNGV. V dropped 0 bases and J dropped 3 bases, with 11 bases sitting between them. CDR3 sequence (DNA): TGTGCCAGCAGCTTAGATCTTGGTGGGGACACTGAAGCTTTCTTT. This sequence encodes CASSLDLGGDTEAFF. Full variable domain (missing parts from reference TRBV11-2 and TRBJ1-1): EAGVAQSPRYKIIEKRQSVAFWCNPISGHATLYWYQQILGQGPKLLIQFQNNGVVDDSQLPKDRFSAERLKGVDSTLKIQPAKLEDSAVYLCASSLDLGGDTEAFFGQGTRLTVV.

The chain carries TRBV19 and TRBJ2-1; 11 nucleotides line up with TRBD2. V gave up 5 bases and J gave up 8 bases; unmatched junction bases: 8. The CDR3 has 15 amino acids. Germline CDR1 reads LNHDA; CDR2 reads SQIVND (reference sequence). The DNA for the CDR3 is TGTGCCAGTAGTGAGCAGACTAGCGGGAACTATGAGCAGTTCTTC. Translated, it gives CASSEQTSGNYEQFF.

This clonotype was observed a handful of times. The V gene is TRBV24-1, the J gene TRBJ2-3, with D perhaps matching TRBD2 (5 bases). The length of the CDR3 is 15 residues. Germline V gene data show CDR1 as KGHDR and CDR2 as SFDVKD. Trimming removed 0 bases from V and 7 bases from J, with 13 bases in between. CDR3: CATSDLSRDSNTQYF. Here the CDR3 DNA reads TGTGCCACCAGTGATTTGAGTCGGGATTCGAATACGCAGTATTTT.

Only a few counts were recorded for this clonotype. The chain recombines TRBV7-8 with TRBJ1-1; 7 bases align to TRBD1. Per the germline V gene, CDR1 is SGHVS and CDR2 is FQNEAQ. Trimming cost V 5 bases and J 4 bases; bases outside gene matches: 10. The CDR3 contains 15 residues. DNA for the CDR3: TGTGCCAGCAGCACCCGACAGGGCTGGCGCACTGAAGCTTTCTTT. Its protein product is CASSTRQGWRTEAFF.

The chain combines TRBV27 with TRBJ1-1; D uncertain. From germline, CDR1 is MNHEY and CDR2 SMNVEV (reference sequence). Trimming cost V 5 bases and J 9 bases, with 13 bases left between them. CDR3 length: 12 amino acids. The CDR3 DNA is TGTGCCAGCAGTGCCCCCTTTGCTAAAGCTTTCTTT. Its translation: CASSAPFAKAFF.

This clonotype was picked up a small number of times. The gene calls are TRBV7-2 and TRBJ1-1, with 7 bases identical to TRBD1. V dropped 2 bases and J dropped 7; count of bases not matched to a gene: 16. The germline gives CDR1 SGHTA, CDR2 FQGNSA. The CDR3 is 17 amino acids. CDR3 bases: TGTGCCAGCAGCTTAAGGGGAACCGGGACAGAAGTTTTTGAAGCTTTCTTT. Encoded protein: CASSLRGTGTEVFEAFF.

This clonotype was seen ten or more times. This sequence joins TRBV6-1 and TRBJ1-2; D remains unclear. The CDR3 consists of 13 residues. Germline values: CDR1 MNHNS, CDR2 SASEGT. V lost 10 bases, J lost 2 bases, and 14 bases lay in between. DNA of the CDR3: TGTGCCACCAGGCCCGGATTGAACTATGGCTACACCTTC. Translated: CATRPGLNYGYTF.

This clonotype was counted at least ten times. CDR3 coding DNA: TGTGCCAGCAGCCGGACTAGCGGGGGCCCCACAGATACGCAGTATTTT. Protein: CASSRTSGGPTDTQYF. This sequence joins TRBV7-2 and TRBJ2-3, with 13 bases that match TRBD2. V lost 5 bases, J lost 2 bases, and 4 bases stayed unmatched. CDR3 size: 16 residues. Germline CDR1 and CDR2: SGHTA and FQGNSA.

The CDR3 nucleotides are TGTGCCAGCAAAGTGACAGGGGTCTACACTGAAGCTTTCTTT. Translating it yields CASKVTGVYTEAFF. V and J are TRBV19 and TRBJ1-1; 8 bases match TRBD1. CDR1 and CDR2 from the germline V gene are LNHDA and SQIVND (reference sequence). This CDR3 is built from 14 residues. Trimming at V came to 9 bases and at J to 3 bases, leaving 9 bases not matched to a gene.

V is TRBV2 and J is TRBJ2-6; perhaps TRBD1 as D (6 bases). The CDR3 consists of 17 residues. Trimming took off 5 bases at V and 3 bases at J, with 17 bases between the two ends. From germline, CDR1 is SNHLY and CDR2 FYNNEI. The CDR3 region is CASSFTGNLFGANVLTF. The DNA of the CDR3 is TGTGCCAGCAGTTTCACAGGGAATTTGTTTGGGGCCAACGTCCTGACTTTC.

This clonotype has a handful of counts. The V call is TRBV5-6, the J call TRBJ2-1, with D possibly being TRBD1 or TRBD2 (5 bases each). CDR1 SGHDT and CDR2 YYEEEE come from the germline V gene. The CDR3 contains 14 residues. Trimming shortened V by 4 bases and J by 5 bases, and 13 bases separated the two germline ends. CDR3 DNA: TGTGCCAGCAGCCCCCAATGGGGGAACAATGAGCAGTTCTTC. Its protein product is CASSPQWGNNEQFF.

The J gene is TRBJ2-6, the V gene TRBV20-1; 10 bases line up with TRBD1. This CDR3 comprises 17 residues. V shed 6 bases, J shed 0 bases, and the junction held 8 bases outside the gene matches. Germline lookup yields CDR1 DFQATT and CDR2 SNEGSKA (reference sequence). DNA of the CDR3: TGCAGTGCGCCAACGGGACAGGGGAGCTCTGGGGCCAACGTCCTGACTTTC. This translates into CSAPTGQGSSGANVLTF.

This clonotype was observed a handful of times. This CDR3 is CAISEAPGQGSYGEKLFF. Here the CDR3 DNA reads TGTGCCATCAGTGAAGCACCGGGACAGGGGTCCTATGGGGAAAAACTGTTTTTT. The genes are TRBV10-3 and TRBJ1-4; 10 nucleotides line up with TRBD1. Looked up from germline, CDR1 is ENHRY and CDR2 is SYGVKD. The trim removed 3 bases at V and 8 bases at J, leaving 15 bases unmatched. The CDR3 runs to 18 residues.

This clonotype has just a few counts. V and J are TRBV11-2 and TRBJ1-1; no clear D gene. The length of the CDR3 is 16 residues. V was pared by 1 base and J by 3 bases, with 15 bases between. Germline CDR1 is SGHAT and CDR2 is FQNNGV. The CDR3 loop is CASSLAGEGRDTEAFF. Here the CDR3 DNA reads TGTGCCAGCAGCTTAGCCGGGGAGGGAAGAGACACTGAAGCTTTCTTT. The entire variable domain, with the rest obtained from reference TRBV11-2 and TRBJ1-1, is as follows: EAGVAQSPRYKIIEKRQSVAFWCNPISGHATLYWYQQILGQGPKLLIQFQNNGVVDDSQLPKDRFSAERLKGVDSTLKIQPAKLEDSAVYLCASSLAGEGRDTEAFFGQGTRLTVV.

In regard to this clonotype: One end of the junction is discordant with germline, which a read error may explain. The gene calls are TRBV5-3 and TRBJ1-1, with TRBD1 matching over 7 bases. TRBV5-3 is an ORF; its function is uncertain. The CDR3 has 13 residues. The CDR3 region is CASSLQGGLEAFF. The CDR3 DNA sequence: TGTGCCAGCAGCTTGCAGGGGGGTCTCGAAGCTTTCTTT.

V usage is TRBV19 and J usage is TRBJ2-6; D is ambiguous. The CDR3 spans 13 residues. Germline CDR1 and CDR2: LNHDA and SQIVND (reference sequence). Trimming took off 6 bases at V and 3 bases at J, with 6 bases between the two ends. The CDR3 nucleotides are TGTGCCAGTAGCTTCCTTGGGGCCAACGTCCTGACTTTC. Protein sequence: CASSFLGANVLTF.